This TCR beta chain stems from a study of cytomegalovirus exposure and HLA in healthy donors. This clone was seen a few times. Its antigen is undetermined. Germline values: CDR1 SGHRS, CDR2 YFSETQ. Trimming removed 1 base from V and 2 bases from J, with 13 bases in between. This CDR3 contains 15 residues. The PCR ran on 60 Vbeta and 13 Jbeta primers. The method was immunoSEQ multiplex PCR; TCRdb's version includes in-frame clones alone and lacks a portion of them. The repertoire has roughly 98,000 clones, roughly 74% of them found once; the top ten carry 12% to 15%. General study findings and limits: More clonal expansion characterized HLA-associated TCR beta chains than equally common others in a later analysis. With high specificity and sensitivity, the classifier reportedly diagnosed cytomegalovirus status. Later on, an analysis found that several of the most significant clusters appeared to be linked to common viral pathogens, which included parvovirus B19. The majority of CMV-associated TCR beta chains were reported as apparently HLA-restricted in a later analysis.

The sequence derives from a woman aged 70-85 years in good health and CMV-seropositive. The sample taken for sequencing was PBMCs. The chain links TRBV5-1 to TRBJ2-7; the D gene is possibly TRBD2 (5 bases). The CDR3 DNA sequence: TGCGCCAGCAGCTTGATAGGAGGCCTCCCCTACGAGCAGTACTTC. Its translation is CASSLIGGLPYEQYF.